These T cell receptor beta chains were read from a single sample in a study of graft-versus-host responses after intestinal transplantation. Generated by immunoSEQ multiplex PCR, the TCRdb table keeps only in-frame clones and is missing some. This sample carries 73,000 or so clones, 85% to 90% of them seen once, and the ten largest clones take about 4.2%. No antigen has been assigned to these receptors. Specimen: unstimulated CD8+ T cells sorted from spleen or lymph node cells, collected before transplant. The receptors were gathered from a human donor who was the organ donor for an intestinal transplant. Each CDR3 is given without its conserved first and last residue. A D gene is named only where the DNA matches it firmly. Clone size is stated in some rows and not others, as once, few, many or a class when expanded.

D gene | J gene | V gene | clone size | CDR3 protein
NA | TRBJ1-2 | TRBV5-4 | once | ASSFFGGRGYT
NA | TRBJ2-2 | TRBV30 | NA | ALRGVGTGELF
NA | TRBJ2-5 | TRBV9 | NA | ASSVVLKETQY
TRBD1 | TRBJ1-5 | TRBV6-5 | NA | ASSKTGGRNQPQH
TRBD1 | TRBJ1-2 | TRBV29-1 | NA | SVEVTRGNYGYT
NA | TRBJ1-2 | TRBV5-4 | NA | ASSEQDLNYGYT
TRBD1 | TRBJ1-1 | TRBV6-5 | NA | ASISGTGYTEAF
NA | TRBJ2-3 | TRBV4-1 | NA | ASSQSLTGTFTDTQY
TRBD2 | TRBJ2-2 | TRBV4-1 | NA | ASSQDSSGGGKTGELF
TRBD2 | TRBJ2-5 | TRBV28 | NA | ASRPGTRAETQY
NA | TRBJ1-2 | TRBV7-3 | NA | ASSRDSSLANYGYT
NA | TRBJ1-2 | TRBV4-1 | NA | ASSQDIRTVGYT
NA | TRBJ1-2 | TRBV14 | NA | ASSQENEKVYGYT
NA | TRBJ1-6 | TRBV11-2 | NA | ASQEAAYNSPLH
NA | TRBJ2-3 | TRBV30 | NA | AWSEGGATDTQY
NA | TRBJ1-3 | TRBV10-2 | NA | ASSETARDTIY
NA | TRBJ1-2 | TRBV5-6 | NA | ASSLSGYGYT
TRBD2 | TRBJ2-3 | TRBV5-1 | NA | ASSGRTSGPADTQY
NA | TRBJ2-2 | TRBV4-2 | NA | ASSMALSGAGELF
TRBD2 | TRBJ2-2 | TRBV11-2 | NA | ASSSGLAGAKLHTGELF
NA | TRBJ1-4 | TRBV19 | NA | ASTPFGGAKINNEKLF
NA | TRBJ1-3 | TRBV5-4 | NA | ASSFKGAAGNTIY
TRBD2 | TRBJ2-3 | TRBV7-6 | NA | ASSPGTSGIDTQY
TRBD1 | TRBJ1-5 | TRBV9 | NA | ASSVGTGEGNQPQH
TRBD1 | TRBJ1-3 | TRBV6-1 | NA | ASTRGPGNTIY
NA | TRBJ1-6 | TRBV4-2 | NA | ASSPPRQASSYNSPLH
TRBD1 | TRBJ2-2 | TRBV27 | NA | ASLIAGGGTGGLF
NA | TRBJ2-1 | TRBV10-2 | NA | ASSGMTLRDEQF
TRBD1 | TRBJ2-2 | TRBV6-4 | NA | ASSDSTGSGGWTGELF
TRBD1 | TRBJ1-1 | TRBV7-3 | NA | ASSATGDTEAF
NA | TRBJ1-5 | TRBV30 | NA | AWSNYDPQGFQPQH
TRBD1 | TRBJ2-3 | TRBV6-6 | NA | ASSLAGGGTDTQY
TRBD1 | TRBJ1-5 | TRBV5-8 | few | ASSYTGGRQPQH
TRBD2 | TRBJ2-3 | TRBV6-5 | NA | ASSYGRGGPDTQY
NA | TRBJ1-5 | TRBV5-4 | NA | ASSLLGQPQH
NA | TRBJ1-6 | TRBV19 | few | AGILCSYNSPLH
TRBD1 | TRBJ2-5 | TRBV6-6 | NA | ASSLTGGWETQY
NA | TRBJ1-5 | TRBV5-6 | NA | ASSLADRGTNQPQH
TRBD1 | TRBJ1-5 | TRBV4-1 | NA | ASSPGQGAFQPQH
NA | TRBJ2-3 | TRBV13 | NA | ASSLDNTDTQY
NA | TRBJ1-6 | TRBV5-6 | once | ASSLGGNSPLH
NA | TRBJ2-5 | TRBV7-9 | NA | ASSLSQVEETQY
NA | TRBJ2-5 | TRBV5-6 | NA | ASSFPAATKGETQY
TRBD2 | TRBJ2-2 | TRBV4-1 | NA | ASSQEVASGGAGELF
TRBD1 | TRBJ2-2 | TRBV4-2 | NA | ASSPGQGDGGELF
NA | TRBJ1-3 | TRBV2 | NA | ASSDRSRLAIY
NA | TRBJ1-5 | TRBV6-1 | NA | ASSETDRAYSNQPQH
NA | TRBJ2-1 | TRBV19 | NA | ASSVGLANEQF
TRBD1 | TRBJ1-5 | TRBV4-3 | NA | ASSLTRGRPGGNQPQH